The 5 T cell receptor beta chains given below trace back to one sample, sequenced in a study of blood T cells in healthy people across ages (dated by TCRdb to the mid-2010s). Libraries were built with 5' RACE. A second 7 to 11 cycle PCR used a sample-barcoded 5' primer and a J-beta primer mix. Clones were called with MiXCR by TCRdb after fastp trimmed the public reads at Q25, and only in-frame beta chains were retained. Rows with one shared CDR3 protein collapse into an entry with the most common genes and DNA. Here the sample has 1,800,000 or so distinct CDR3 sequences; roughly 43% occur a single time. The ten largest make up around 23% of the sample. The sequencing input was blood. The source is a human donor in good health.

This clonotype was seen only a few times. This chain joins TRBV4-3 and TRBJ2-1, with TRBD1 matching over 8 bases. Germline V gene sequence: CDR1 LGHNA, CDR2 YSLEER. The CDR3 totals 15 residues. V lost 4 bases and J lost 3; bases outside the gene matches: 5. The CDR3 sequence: CASSPTGVDYNEQFF. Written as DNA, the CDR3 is TGCGCCAGCAGCCCGACAGGGGTAGACTACAATGAGCAGTTCTTC.

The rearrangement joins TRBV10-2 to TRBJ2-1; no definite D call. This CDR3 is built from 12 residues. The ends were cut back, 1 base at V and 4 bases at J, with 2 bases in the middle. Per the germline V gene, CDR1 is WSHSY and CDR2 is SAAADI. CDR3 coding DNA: TGCGCCAGCAGTGAGTTGTACAATGAGCAGTTCTTC. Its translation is CASSELYNEQFF.

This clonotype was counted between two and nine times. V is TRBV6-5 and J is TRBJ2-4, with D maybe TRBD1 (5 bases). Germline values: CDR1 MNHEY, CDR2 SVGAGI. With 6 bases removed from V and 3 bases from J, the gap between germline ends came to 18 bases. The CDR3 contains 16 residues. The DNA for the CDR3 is TGTGCCAGCAGCGAGATACCAGGGTTCGGCAAAAACATTCAGTACTTC. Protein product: CASSEIPGFGKNIQYF.

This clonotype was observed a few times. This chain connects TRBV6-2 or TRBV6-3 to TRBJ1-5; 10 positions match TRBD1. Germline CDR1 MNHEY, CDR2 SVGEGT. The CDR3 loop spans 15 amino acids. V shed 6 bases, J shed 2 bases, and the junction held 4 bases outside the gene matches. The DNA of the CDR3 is TGTGCCAGCAGGAGAGGGACAGGGGGCAATCAGCCCCAGCATTTT. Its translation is CASRRGTGGNQPQHF.

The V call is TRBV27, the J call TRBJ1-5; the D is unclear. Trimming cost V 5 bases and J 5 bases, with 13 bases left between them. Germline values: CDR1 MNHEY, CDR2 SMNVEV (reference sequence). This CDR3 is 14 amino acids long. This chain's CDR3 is CASSPKPAYQPQHF. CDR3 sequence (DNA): TGTGCCAGCAGTCCGAAGCCGGCTTATCAGCCCCAGCATTTT.